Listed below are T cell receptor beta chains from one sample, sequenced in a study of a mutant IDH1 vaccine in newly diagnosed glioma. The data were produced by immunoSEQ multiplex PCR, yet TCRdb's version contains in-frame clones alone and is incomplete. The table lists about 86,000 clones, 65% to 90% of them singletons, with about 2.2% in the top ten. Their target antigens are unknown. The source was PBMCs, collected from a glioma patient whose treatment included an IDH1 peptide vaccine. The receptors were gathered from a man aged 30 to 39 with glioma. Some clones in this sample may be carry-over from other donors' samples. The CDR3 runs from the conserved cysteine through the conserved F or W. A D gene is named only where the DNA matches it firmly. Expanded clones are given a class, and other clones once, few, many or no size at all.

cdr3_aa: CASSLPHSGGPVGEQFF; cdr3_nt: TGTGCCAGCAGCCTCCCCCACAGCGGGGGCCCCGTAGGGGAGCAGTTCTTC; v_call: TRBV9; clone_size: -; j_call: TRBJ2-1; d_call: TRBD2
cdr3_aa: CSVEEADTDTQYF; cdr3_nt: TGCAGCGTTGAGGAGGCAGACACAGATACGCAGTATTTT; v_call: TRBV29-1; clone_size: -; j_call: TRBJ2-3; d_call: -
cdr3_aa: CASSSDSNQPQHF; cdr3_nt: TGTGCCAGCAGTTCTGATAGCAATCAGCCCCAGCATTTT; v_call: TRBV28; clone_size: -; j_call: TRBJ1-5; d_call: -
cdr3_aa: CASSGRRPGTRSTGELFF; cdr3_nt: TGTGCCAGCAGTGGACGCCGCCCCGGGACTAGGAGCACCGGGGAGCTGTTTTTT; v_call: TRBV6-1; clone_size: once; j_call: TRBJ2-2; d_call: TRBD2
cdr3_aa: CAWSARQGALNYGYTF; cdr3_nt: TGTGCCTGGAGTGCACGACAGGGGGCCCTCAACTATGGCTACACCTTC; v_call: TRBV30; clone_size: -; j_call: TRBJ1-2; d_call: TRBD1
cdr3_aa: CASSYYPEYSNQPQHF; cdr3_nt: TGTGCCAGCAGTTACTACCCAGAATATAGCAATCAGCCCCAGCATTTT; v_call: TRBV6-6; clone_size: -; j_call: TRBJ1-5; d_call: -
cdr3_aa: CASRGVGRGEKLFF; cdr3_nt: TGTGCCAGCAGGGGGGTCGGGAGAGGGGAAAAACTGTTTTTT; v_call: TRBV2; clone_size: few; j_call: TRBJ1-4; d_call: -
cdr3_aa: CASSQSTAGGGHGYTF; cdr3_nt: TGTGCCAGCAGCCAATCGACGGCAGGGGGCGGCCATGGCTACACCTTC; v_call: TRBV16; clone_size: -; j_call: TRBJ1-2; d_call: TRBD1
cdr3_aa: CASSPTSGGNNNEQFF; cdr3_nt: TGCGCCAGCAGCCCGACTAGCGGGGGGAACAACAATGAGCAGTTCTTC; v_call: TRBV4-3; clone_size: -; j_call: TRBJ2-1; d_call: TRBD2
cdr3_aa: CASRRDRRSDTQYF; cdr3_nt: TGTGCCAGCAGAAGGGACAGGAGGTCAGATACGCAGTATTTT; v_call: TRBV2; clone_size: once; j_call: TRBJ2-3; d_call: TRBD1
cdr3_aa: CASSGINKRDTQGTDTQYF; cdr3_nt: TGTGCCAGCAGTGGGATCAATAAGCGGGACACGCAAGGCACAGATACGCAGTATTTT; v_call: TRBV28; clone_size: -; j_call: TRBJ2-3; d_call: -
cdr3_aa: CASSAVAGRSNEQFF; cdr3_nt: TGTGCCAGCAGCGCCGTAGCGGGACGATCGAATGAGCAGTTCTTC; v_call: TRBV2; clone_size: -; j_call: TRBJ2-1; d_call: TRBD2
cdr3_aa: CAWSVARPYQQYF; cdr3_nt: TGTGCCTGGAGTGTTGCTAGACCATACCAGCAGTATTTT; v_call: TRBV30; clone_size: -; j_call: TRBJ2-3; d_call: -
cdr3_aa: CASRGDRGPQETQYF; cdr3_nt: TGTGCCAGCCGGGGGGACAGGGGCCCCCAAGAGACCCAGTACTTC; v_call: TRBV13; clone_size: -; j_call: TRBJ2-5; d_call: TRBD1
cdr3_aa: CASGGRTSPTDTQYF; cdr3_nt: TGTGCCAGCGGGGGTCGGACTAGCCCCACAGATACGCAGTATTTT; v_call: TRBV2; clone_size: -; j_call: TRBJ2-3; d_call: TRBD2
cdr3_aa: CASSPEAGNTEAFF; cdr3_nt: TGTGCCAGCAGCCCCGAGGCAGGGAACACTGAAGCTTTCTTT; v_call: TRBV21-1; clone_size: -; j_call: TRBJ1-1; d_call: -
cdr3_aa: CASLETAEEDTQYF; cdr3_nt: TGTGCTAGCCTAGAAACGGCAGAGGAGGATACGCAGTATTTT; v_call: TRBV13; clone_size: once; j_call: TRBJ2-3; d_call: -
cdr3_aa: CASSDRGRNYGYTF; cdr3_nt: TGTGCCAGCAGTGACAGGGGGAGGAACTATGGCTACACCTTC; v_call: TRBV2; clone_size: -; j_call: TRBJ1-2; d_call: TRBD1
cdr3_aa: CASSPPETYEQYF; cdr3_nt: TGTGCCAGCAGTCCCCCCGAAACCTACGAGCAGTACTTC; v_call: TRBV28; clone_size: -; j_call: TRBJ2-7; d_call: -
cdr3_aa: CASILNSGANVLTF; cdr3_nt: TGTGCCAGCATTCTGAACTCTGGGGCCAACGTCCTGACTTTC; v_call: TRBV2; clone_size: -; j_call: TRBJ2-6; d_call: -
cdr3_aa: CATALTGTLEQFF; cdr3_nt: TGTGCCACTGCACTGACAGGGACTTTGGAGCAGTTCTTC; v_call: TRBV2; clone_size: -; j_call: TRBJ2-1; d_call: -
cdr3_aa: CASTLAGVSEQFF; cdr3_nt: TGTGCCAGTACGCTAGCGGGAGTTAGTGAGCAGTTCTTC; v_call: TRBV19; clone_size: -; j_call: TRBJ2-1; d_call: TRBD2
cdr3_aa: CASGGGTDPYEQYF; cdr3_nt: TGTGCCAGCGGAGGCGGGACAGACCCCTACGAGCAGTACTTC; v_call: TRBV7-9; clone_size: -; j_call: TRBJ2-7; d_call: -
cdr3_aa: CASSPTDRVSPLHF; cdr3_nt: TGTGCCAGCAGCCCAACGGACAGGGTCTCACCCCTCCACTTT; v_call: TRBV7-9; clone_size: -; j_call: TRBJ1-6; d_call: TRBD1
cdr3_aa: CASSLLAGARGYTF; cdr3_nt: TGTGCCAGCAGTTTATTGGCGGGGGCGCGGGGCTACACCTTC; v_call: TRBV28; clone_size: -; j_call: TRBJ1-2; d_call: -
cdr3_aa: CASSPLAGKPDTQYF; cdr3_nt: TGTGCCAGCTCACCACTAGCGGGAAAGCCAGATACGCAGTATTTT; v_call: TRBV18; clone_size: -; j_call: TRBJ2-3; d_call: TRBD2
cdr3_aa: CASSLGSSRLMEQYF; cdr3_nt: TGTGCCAGCAGCTTGGGGAGCAGCCGTCTGATGGAGCAGTACTTC; v_call: TRBV5-6; clone_size: -; j_call: TRBJ2-7; d_call: -
cdr3_aa: CASSSQQTGPNTEAFF; cdr3_nt: TGTGCCAGCAGCTCCCAGCAGACAGGGCCGAACACTGAAGCTTTCTTT; v_call: TRBV4-2; clone_size: -; j_call: TRBJ1-1; d_call: TRBD1
cdr3_aa: CASSRGNQETQYF; cdr3_nt: TGTGCCAGCAGCCGAGGGAACCAAGAGACCCAGTACTTC; v_call: TRBV11-2; clone_size: -; j_call: TRBJ2-5; d_call: -
cdr3_aa: CASSLGPGAESYNEQFF; cdr3_nt: TGTGCCAGCAGCTTAGGTCCAGGGGCGGAGTCCTACAATGAGCAGTTCTTC; v_call: TRBV11-3; clone_size: once; j_call: TRBJ2-1; d_call: -
cdr3_aa: CASSGGGGFGTEAFF; cdr3_nt: TGTGCCAGCAGCGGGGGCGGGGGCTTCGGCACTGAAGCTTTCTTT; v_call: TRBV9; clone_size: -; j_call: TRBJ1-1; d_call: -
cdr3_aa: CASSYQQNTEAFF; cdr3_nt: TGTGCCAGCAGTTACCAGCAGAACACTGAGGCTTTCTTT; v_call: TRBV6-6; clone_size: -; j_call: TRBJ1-1; d_call: -
cdr3_aa: CASSKGIGGRTTGNTIYF; cdr3_nt: TGTGCCAGCAGCAAAGGAATCGGGGGGCGAACGACTGGAAACACCATATATTTT; v_call: TRBV7-8; clone_size: -; j_call: TRBJ1-3; d_call: -
cdr3_aa: CASFVDRGGDFKAFF; cdr3_nt: TGTGCCAGCTTTGTAGATCGGGGTGGGGATTTCAAAGCTTTCTTT; v_call: TRBV2; clone_size: -; j_call: TRBJ1-1; d_call: -
cdr3_aa: CASSLQVQETQYF; cdr3_nt: TGCGCCAGCAGCTTGCAGGTCCAGGAGACCCAGTACTTC; v_call: TRBV5-1; clone_size: few; j_call: TRBJ2-5; d_call: -
cdr3_aa: CAWRNTGELFF; cdr3_nt: TGTGCCTGGAGGAACACCGGGGAGCTGTTTTTT; v_call: TRBV30; clone_size: -; j_call: TRBJ2-2; d_call: -
cdr3_aa: CASGAGAVNTEAFF; cdr3_nt: TGTGCCAGCGGCGCGGGGGCCGTGAACACTGAAGCTTTCTTT; v_call: TRBV9; clone_size: -; j_call: TRBJ1-1; d_call: -
cdr3_aa: CASSGLKASNQPQHF; cdr3_nt: TGTGCCAGCAGTGGGTTGAAAGCTAGCAATCAGCCCCAGCATTTT; v_call: TRBV6-1; clone_size: once; j_call: TRBJ1-5; d_call: -
cdr3_aa: CASSAEGARTEAFF; cdr3_nt: TGTGCCAGCAGCGCGGAGGGGGCTCGGACTGAAGCTTTCTTT; v_call: TRBV9; clone_size: few; j_call: TRBJ1-1; d_call: TRBD1
cdr3_aa: CSVRTGGVNTEAFF; cdr3_nt: TGCAGCGTAAGGACAGGGGGAGTGAACACTGAAGCTTTCTTT; v_call: TRBV29-1; clone_size: few; j_call: TRBJ1-1; d_call: TRBD1
cdr3_aa: CASSLGTANYGYTF; cdr3_nt: TGTGCCAGCAGCCTTGGGACAGCGAACTATGGCTACACCTTC; v_call: TRBV9; clone_size: -; j_call: TRBJ1-2; d_call: TRBD1
cdr3_aa: CSAAYEQYF; cdr3_nt: TGCAGTGCAGCCTACGAGCAGTACTTC; v_call: TRBV20-1; clone_size: -; j_call: TRBJ2-7; d_call: -
cdr3_aa: CASSSNQGAGANVLTF; cdr3_nt: TGTGCCAGCAGCTCTAACCAGGGGGCTGGGGCCAACGTCCTGACTTTC; v_call: TRBV9; clone_size: -; j_call: TRBJ2-6; d_call: TRBD1
cdr3_aa: CASSLHPRPGGNEQYF; cdr3_nt: TGTGCCAGCAGCTTACACCCACGGCCCGGGGGCAACGAGCAGTACTTC; v_call: TRBV11-2; clone_size: -; j_call: TRBJ2-7; d_call: -
cdr3_aa: CATPLGPSGGGYTF; cdr3_nt: TGTGCCACCCCTTTAGGACCCTCGGGCGGCGGCTACACCTTC; v_call: TRBV10-3; clone_size: -; j_call: TRBJ1-2; d_call: -